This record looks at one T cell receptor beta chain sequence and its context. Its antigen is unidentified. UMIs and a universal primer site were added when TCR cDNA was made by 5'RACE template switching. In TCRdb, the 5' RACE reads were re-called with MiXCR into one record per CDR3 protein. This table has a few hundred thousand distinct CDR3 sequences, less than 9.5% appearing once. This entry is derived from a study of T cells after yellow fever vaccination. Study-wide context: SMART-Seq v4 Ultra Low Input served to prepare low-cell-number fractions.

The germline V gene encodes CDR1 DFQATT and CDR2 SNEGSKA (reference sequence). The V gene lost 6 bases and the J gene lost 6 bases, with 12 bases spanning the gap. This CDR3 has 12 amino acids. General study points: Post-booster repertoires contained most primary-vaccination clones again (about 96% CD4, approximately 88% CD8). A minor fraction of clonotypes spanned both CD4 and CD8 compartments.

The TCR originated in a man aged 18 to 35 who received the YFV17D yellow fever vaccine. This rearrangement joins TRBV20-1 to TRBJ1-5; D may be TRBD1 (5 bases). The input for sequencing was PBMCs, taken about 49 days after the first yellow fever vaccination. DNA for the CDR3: TGCAGTGCCCAACGGGGGGTTCAGCCCCAGCATTTT. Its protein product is CSAQRGVQPQHF.